Listed below are T cell receptor beta chains from one sample, sequenced in a study of CD8+ T cells in alopecia areata. The protocol was immunoSEQ multiplex PCR, while the TCRdb copy is restricted to in-frame clones and leaves out a portion. The table shows roughly 150,000 clones, with 50% to 60% occurring only once. The sequenced sample consisted of CD4+ T cells sorted from blood. These receptors all stem from a human donor in good health. The CDR3 runs from the conserved cysteine through the conserved F or W. A D gene is named only where the DNA matches it firmly. A row's size may be missing; if present it is once, few, many or a size class.

d_call: NA; v_call: TRBV29-1; clone_size: NA; j_call: TRBJ1-4; cdr3_aa: CSVGEGEKLFF; cdr3_nt: TGCAGCGTTGGGGAGGGTGAAAAACTGTTTTTT
d_call: TRBD2; v_call: TRBV28; clone_size: NA; j_call: TRBJ2-1; cdr3_aa: CASSSGGADINEQFF; cdr3_nt: TGTGCCAGCAGTTCGGGGGGAGCGGACATCAATGAGCAGTTCTTC
d_call: TRBD2; v_call: TRBV25-1; clone_size: NA; j_call: TRBJ2-5; cdr3_aa: CASNQGNGGQYF; cdr3_nt: TGTGCCAGCAACCAGGGCAACGGGGGGCAGTACTTC
d_call: NA; v_call: TRBV5-1; clone_size: few; j_call: TRBJ2-7; cdr3_aa: CASSFRSTTYEQYF; cdr3_nt: TGCGCCAGCAGCTTCAGGTCGACGACCTACGAGCAGTACTTC
d_call: NA; v_call: TRBV25-1; clone_size: NA; j_call: TRBJ1-5; cdr3_aa: CASSRGDGQPQHF; cdr3_nt: TGTGCCAGCAGTAGGGGGGATGGACAGCCCCAGCATTTT
d_call: TRBD2; v_call: TRBV6-1; clone_size: NA; j_call: TRBJ2-1; cdr3_aa: CASSEFLTSGSSYNEQFF; cdr3_nt: TGTGCCAGCAGTGAATTTCTGACTAGCGGGAGCTCCTACAATGAGCAGTTCTTC
d_call: NA; v_call: TRBV29-1; clone_size: NA; j_call: TRBJ2-1; cdr3_aa: CSVASLGSYNEQFF; cdr3_nt: TGCAGCGTTGCTTCCCTGGGCTCCTACAATGAGCAGTTCTTC
d_call: NA; v_call: TRBV7-9; clone_size: NA; j_call: TRBJ2-7; cdr3_aa: CASSLRPTYEQYF; cdr3_nt: TGTGCCAGCAGCTTGAGGCCCACGTACGAGCAGTACTTC
d_call: NA; v_call: TRBV29-1; clone_size: NA; j_call: TRBJ2-6; cdr3_aa: CSVVNSGANVLTF; cdr3_nt: TGCAGCGTTGTGAACTCTGGGGCCAACGTCCTGACTTTC
d_call: NA; v_call: TRBV6-6; clone_size: NA; j_call: TRBJ1-5; cdr3_aa: CASSYQGFTRNQPQHF; cdr3_nt: TGTGCCAGCAGTTACCAGGGTTTTACTCGCAATCAGCCCCAGCATTTT
d_call: TRBD1; v_call: TRBV9; clone_size: NA; j_call: TRBJ2-5; cdr3_aa: CASSYGTEQETQYF; cdr3_nt: TGTGCCAGCAGCTACGGGACAGAGCAAGAGACCCAGTACTTC
d_call: TRBD2; v_call: TRBV28; clone_size: NA; j_call: TRBJ2-3; cdr3_aa: CASSPNSGRHHDTQYF; cdr3_nt: TGTGCCAGCAGTCCAAATAGCGGGAGGCATCATGATACGCAGTATTTT
d_call: TRBD1; v_call: TRBV29-1; clone_size: NA; j_call: TRBJ1-1; cdr3_aa: CSANTGGTEAFF; cdr3_nt: TGCAGCGCTAATACAGGGGGCACTGAAGCTTTCTTT
d_call: NA; v_call: TRBV5-1; clone_size: few; j_call: TRBJ1-1; cdr3_aa: CASRAVMNTEAFF; cdr3_nt: TGCGCCAGCAGGGCAGTTATGAACACTGAAGCTTTCTTT
d_call: NA; v_call: TRBV28; clone_size: once; j_call: TRBJ2-7; cdr3_aa: CASSYPILKASSYEQYF; cdr3_nt: TGTGCCAGCAGTTACCCGATCCTTAAAGCGAGCTCCTACGAGCAGTACTTC
d_call: NA; v_call: TRBV15; clone_size: NA; j_call: TRBJ2-3; cdr3_aa: CATSRDMDTDTQYF; cdr3_nt: TGTGCCACCAGCAGAGATATGGACACAGATACGCAGTATTTT
d_call: NA; v_call: TRBV20-1; clone_size: NA; j_call: TRBJ1-4; cdr3_aa: CSARNALELFF; cdr3_nt: TGCAGTGCTAGAAATGCCTTGGAACTGTTTTTT
d_call: NA; v_call: TRBV23-1; clone_size: NA; j_call: TRBJ1-4; cdr3_aa: CASTQGKTVGEKLFF; cdr3_nt: TGCGCCAGCACGCAGGGGAAAACTGTGGGGGAAAAACTGTTTTTT
d_call: TRBD1; v_call: TRBV2; clone_size: few; j_call: TRBJ2-2; cdr3_aa: CASRHRTGSNTGELFF; cdr3_nt: TGTGCCAGCAGACATCGGACAGGGAGCAACACCGGGGAGCTGTTTTTT
d_call: TRBD2; v_call: TRBV5-1; clone_size: NA; j_call: TRBJ2-2; cdr3_aa: CAIRSGSTGTGELFF; cdr3_nt: TGCGCCATCAGGAGCGGGAGCACAGGGACCGGGGAGCTGTTTTTT
d_call: NA; v_call: TRBV15; clone_size: NA; j_call: TRBJ1-4; cdr3_aa: CATSRDRGRREKLFF; cdr3_nt: TGTGCCACCAGCAGAGATCGGGGGAGGCGCGAAAAACTGTTTTTT
d_call: NA; v_call: TRBV30; clone_size: NA; j_call: TRBJ2-3; cdr3_aa: CAWSVGGNTQYF; cdr3_nt: TGTGCCTGGAGTGTTGGTGGCAATACGCAGTATTTT
d_call: NA; v_call: TRBV10-3; clone_size: few; j_call: TRBJ2-4; cdr3_aa: CAISESHNRQKNIQYF; cdr3_nt: TGTGCCATCAGTGAGTCTCACAATAGACAGAAAAACATTCAGTACTTC
d_call: NA; v_call: TRBV11-2; clone_size: medium-sized; j_call: TRBJ2-2; cdr3_aa: CASSLVSSSGTGELFF; cdr3_nt: TGTGCCAGCAGCTTAGTCTCCTCTTCCGGGACCGGGGAGCTGTTTTTT
d_call: NA; v_call: TRBV6-5; clone_size: NA; j_call: TRBJ2-5; cdr3_aa: CASSYSTDSVRTHF; cdr3_nt: TGTGCCAGCAGTTACTCGACGGACAGTGTCCGCACACACTTC
d_call: TRBD2; v_call: TRBV11-3; clone_size: NA; j_call: TRBJ2-3; cdr3_aa: CASSDSGSTGTDTQYF; cdr3_nt: TGTGCCAGCAGCGACAGCGGGAGTACGGGTACAGATACGCAGTATTTT
d_call: NA; v_call: TRBV2; clone_size: few; j_call: TRBJ2-3; cdr3_aa: CASSEMGPPTTDTQYF; cdr3_nt: TGTGCCAGCAGTGAAATGGGACCACCGACCACAGATACGCAGTATTTT